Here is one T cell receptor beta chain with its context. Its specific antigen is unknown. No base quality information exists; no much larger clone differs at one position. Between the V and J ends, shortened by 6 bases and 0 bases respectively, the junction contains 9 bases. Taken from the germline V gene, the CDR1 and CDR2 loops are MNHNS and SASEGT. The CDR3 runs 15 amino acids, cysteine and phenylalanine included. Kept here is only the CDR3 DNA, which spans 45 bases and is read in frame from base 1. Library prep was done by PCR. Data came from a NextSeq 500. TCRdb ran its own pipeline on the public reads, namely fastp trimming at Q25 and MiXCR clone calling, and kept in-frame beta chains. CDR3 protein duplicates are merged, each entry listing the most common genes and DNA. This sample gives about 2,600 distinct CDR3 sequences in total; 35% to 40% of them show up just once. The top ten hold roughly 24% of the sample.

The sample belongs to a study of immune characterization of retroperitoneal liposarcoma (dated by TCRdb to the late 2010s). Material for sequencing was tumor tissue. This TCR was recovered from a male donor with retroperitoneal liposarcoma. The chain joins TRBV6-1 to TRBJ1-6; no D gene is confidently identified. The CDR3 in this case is CASRAEFSYNSPLHF. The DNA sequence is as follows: TGTGCCAGCAGGGCAGAATTCTCCTATAATTCACCCCTCCACTTT.